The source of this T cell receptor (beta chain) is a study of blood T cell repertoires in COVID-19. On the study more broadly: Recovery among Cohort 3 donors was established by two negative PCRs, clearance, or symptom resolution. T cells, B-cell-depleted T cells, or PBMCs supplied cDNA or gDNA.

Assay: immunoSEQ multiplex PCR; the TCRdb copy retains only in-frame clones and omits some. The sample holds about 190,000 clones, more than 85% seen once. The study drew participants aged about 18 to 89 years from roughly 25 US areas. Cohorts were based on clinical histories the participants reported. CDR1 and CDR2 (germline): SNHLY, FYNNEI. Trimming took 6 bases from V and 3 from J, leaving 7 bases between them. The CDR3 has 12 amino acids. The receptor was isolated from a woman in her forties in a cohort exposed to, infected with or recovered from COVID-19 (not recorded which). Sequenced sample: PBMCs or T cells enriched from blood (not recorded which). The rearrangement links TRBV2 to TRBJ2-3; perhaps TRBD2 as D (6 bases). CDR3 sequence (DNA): TGTGCCAGCAGGGGGGGAACAGATACGCAGTATTTT. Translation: CASRGGTDTQYF.